In this sample, the clone carrying this TCR beta chain turned up a few times. This record belongs to a study of tumor-infiltrating lymphocytes in oesophageal squamous cell carcinoma. TCRdb re-called the PCR reads through MiXCR, storing one row per CDR3 protein. The table lists about 4,000 distinct CDR3 sequences, around 19% of them singletons. Per the germline V gene, CDR1 is SGHVT and CDR2 is SQSDAQ. V trimming: 5 bases; J trimming: 8 bases; junction bases outside the gene matches: 6. This CDR3 comprises 14 residues. The sample consisted of normal esophageal tissue next to the tumor. The chain employs TRBV7-4 and TRBJ1-1; 12 bases agree with TRBD1. This sequence originates from a male donor with esophageal squamous cell carcinoma. The DNA for the CDR3 is TGTGCCAGCAGCCCGGGACAGGGGGCGACCGAAGCTTTCTTT. It specifies CASSPGQGATEAFF.